These T cell receptor beta chains were read from a single sample in a study of cytomegalovirus exposure and HLA in healthy donors. Libraries were prepared by immunoSEQ multiplex PCR; TCRdb keeps only in-frame clonotypes and omits some of them. The data contain about 150,000 clones, around 83% of them singletons. The source material was PBMCs. All receptors derive from a human donor in good health. CDR3s include the opening cysteine and the closing phenylalanine or tryptophan. The D gene is left open where the match is weak. The size field is filled for only some rows; it gives once, few, many or a size class.

j_gene,abundance,d_gene,v_gene,CDR3aa,CDR3nt
TRBJ1-6,.,TRBD1,TRBV6-5,CASNSQGKNSPLHF,TGTGCCAGCAACTCACAGGGGAAAAATTCACCCCTCCACTTT
TRBJ1-2,.,TRBD1,TRBV6-1,CASSTRTGRAYGYTF,TGTGCCAGCAGTACACGGACAGGTCGGGCCTATGGCTACACCTTC
TRBJ1-2,.,TRBD1,TRBV5-4,CASSLAGQGAFRYGYTF,TGTGCCAGCAGCTTGGCGGGACAGGGGGCCTTCCGCTATGGCTACACCTTC
TRBJ2-2,.,.,TRBV7-6,CASSLDTPNTGELFF,TGTGCCAGCAGCCTGGACACCCCGAACACCGGGGAGCTGTTTTTT
TRBJ1-1,.,TRBD1,TRBV7-6,CASSLNAGQALRIPAFF,TGTGCCAGCAGCTTAAATGCTGGACAGGCCCTTCGTATACCAGCTTTCTTT
TRBJ2-1,once,.,TRBV20-1,CSARAPIEQFF,TGCAGTGCTAGGGCTCCAATAGAGCAGTTCTTC
TRBJ1-3,.,.,TRBV6-5,CASSASRSGGNTIYF,TGTGCCAGCAGTGCTTCGCGGTCGGGTGGAAACACCATATATTTT
TRBJ2-1,.,TRBD2,TRBV7-6,CASSLDLLAGGEQFF,TGTGCCAGCAGCTTAGATCTACTAGCGGGAGGTGAGCAGTTCTTC
TRBJ1-1,.,.,TRBV4-1,CASSLDSSRTEAFF,TGCGCCAGCAGCCTAGACAGTTCGCGGACTGAAGCTTTCTTT
TRBJ2-7,once,.,TRBV5-4,CASSGGTSSYEQYF,TGTGCCAGCAGCGGGGGGACGAGCTCCTACGAGCAGTACTTC
TRBJ2-7,.,.,TRBV30,CAWGIRGSYEQYF,TGTGCCTGGGGGATTCGAGGGTCCTACGAGCAGTACTTC
TRBJ1-5,.,.,TRBV7-8,CASSSWVHREQPQHF,TGTGCCAGCAGCTCCTGGGTCCATCGGGAGCAGCCCCAGCATTTT
TRBJ1-4,.,.,TRBV6-1,CASSRRDGLELFF,TGTGCCAGCAGTCGCCGGGACGGACTAGAACTGTTTTTT
TRBJ1-1,.,TRBD1,TRBV5-1,CASSLGFSGGTEAFF,TGCGCCAGCAGCTTGGGATTTTCAGGGGGCACTGAAGCTTTCTTT
TRBJ2-1,.,TRBD2,TRBV5-1,CASSVRLAGYNEQFF,TGCGCCAGCAGCGTACGACTAGCGGGGTACAATGAGCAGTTCTTC
TRBJ1-1,.,.,TRBV7-2,CASSRQVRGGEAFF,TGTGCCAGCAGCCGCCAAGTACGGGGGGGGGAAGCTTTCTTT
TRBJ2-3,.,TRBD2,TRBV7-9,CASSPFLAGGNTQYF,TGTGCCAGCAGCCCGTTCTTAGCGGGAGGGAATACGCAGTATTTT
TRBJ2-1,.,TRBD1,TRBV28,CASSNSGGSYNEQFF,TGTGCCAGCAGTAATTCAGGGGGCTCCTACAATGAGCAGTTCTTC
TRBJ1-2,once,.,TRBV7-9,CASSFGYGYTF,TGTGCCAGCAGCTTCGGCTATGGCTACACCTTC
TRBJ2-1,.,.,TRBV19,CASSTGWQGYNEQFF,TGTGCCAGTAGTACGGGGTGGCAGGGGTACAATGAGCAGTTCTTC
TRBJ1-2,.,.,TRBV28,CASSLPPGTARSYGYTF,TGTGCCAGCAGTTTGCCGCCCGGGACTGCTCGTTCCTATGGCTACACCTTC
TRBJ2-2,.,.,TRBV6-1,CASSELGSRGELFF,TGTGCCAGCAGTGAATTAGGATCGAGGGGGGAGCTGTTTTTT
TRBJ1-5,.,.,TRBV28,CASSLTGTSGDQPQHF,TGTGCCAGCAGTTTAACCGGGACGTCGGGGGATCAGCCCCAGCATTTT
TRBJ2-1,.,TRBD1,TRBV6-5,CASSFDRGTINEQFF,TGTGCCAGCAGTTTTGACAGGGGCACCATCAATGAGCAGTTCTTC
TRBJ2-7,.,TRBD2,TRBV19,CASTGTSGGPVYF,TGTGCCAGTACTGGAACTAGCGGGGGGCCGGTCTACTTC
TRBJ1-3,.,.,TRBV6-5,CASSTSAGNTIYF,TGTGCCAGCAGTACTTCTGCTGGAAACACCATATATTTT
TRBJ2-7,.,TRBD1,TRBV2,CASTKDRDGHEQYF,TGTGCCAGCACCAAGGACAGGGACGGCCACGAGCAGTACTTC
TRBJ1-3,few,.,TRBV6-5,CASGRAAGNTIYF,TGTGCCAGCGGGAGGGCCGCTGGAAACACCATATATTTT
TRBJ2-3,.,.,TRBV28,CASTLGQGTQYF,TGTGCCAGCACCTTGGGTCAGGGTACGCAGTATTTT
TRBJ1-2,.,TRBD1,TRBV7-9,CASSAMGQFYGYTF,TGTGCCAGCAGTGCTATGGGACAGTTCTATGGCTACACCTTC
TRBJ2-1,.,TRBD2,TRBV15,CATSERGGSPYNEQFF,TGTGCCACCAGCGAGCGGGGGGGCTCCCCTTACAATGAGCAGTTCTTC
TRBJ1-2,.,.,TRBV29-1,CSVEGAGGYTF,TGCAGCGTTGAGGGGGCGGGCGGCTACACCTTC
TRBJ1-1,.,.,TRBV18,CASSPPWGRMNTEAFF,TGTGCCAGCTCACCACCGTGGGGCAGAATGAACACTGAAGCTTTCTTT
TRBJ1-5,.,TRBD1,TRBV5-1,CASSPDRDQPQHF,TGCGCCAGCAGCCCCGACAGGGATCAGCCCCAGCATTTT
TRBJ1-1,.,.,TRBV18,CAISQGMNTEAFF,TGTGCCATTTCCCAGGGTATGAACACTGAAGCTTTCTTT
TRBJ2-7,once,.,TRBV7-2,CASSSPGTQTYEQYF,TGTGCCAGCAGCTCACCCGGGACACAAACCTACGAGCAGTACTTC
TRBJ2-7,.,TRBD1,TRBV10-3,CAIRETGKSYEQYF,TGTGCCATCAGGGAGACAGGGAAGAGCTACGAGCAGTACTTC
TRBJ2-3,.,.,TRBV7-3,CASSPLAGSTDTQYF,TGTGCCAGCAGCCCCCTGGCGGGGAGCACAGATACGCAGTATTTT
TRBJ1-1,.,.,TRBV29-1,CSVENRPGRGEAFF,TGCAGCGTTGAGAACCGTCCGGGTCGAGGGGAAGCTTTCTTT
TRBJ2-1,.,.,TRBV11-3,CASSSGAGGYNEQFF,TGTGCCAGCAGCTCGGGGGCAGGGGGCTACAATGAGCAGTTCTTC
TRBJ1-1,.,.,TRBV9,CASSVATGTEAFF,TGTGCCAGCAGCGTAGCTACAGGGACTGAAGCTTTCTTT
TRBJ2-3,.,TRBD1,TRBV7-3,CASRATGVTDTQYF,TGTGCCAGCAGAGCCACAGGGGTCACAGATACGCAGTATTTT
TRBJ1-5,.,.,TRBV28,CASSFYLLSVERAQHF,TGTGCCAGCAGTTTTTATCTACTTAGCGTTGAGAGGGCCCAGCATTTT
TRBJ2-6,.,.,TRBV27,CASSSTGPGANVLTF,TGTGCCAGCAGCTCCACAGGGCCCGGGGCCAACGTCCTGACTTTC
TRBJ2-1,.,.,TRBV30,CAWSVGRGNNEQFF,TGTGCCTGGAGTGTCGGCCGAGGGAACAATGAGCAGTTCTTC
TRBJ1-1,once,TRBD1,TRBV25-1,CASSGDRGNTEAFF,TGTGCCAGCAGTGGGGACAGGGGGAACACTGAAGCTTTCTTT
TRBJ2-3,.,TRBD2,TRBV7-3,CASSRGTSRSSTDTQYF,TGTGCCAGCAGCCGAGGGACTAGCAGATCTAGCACAGATACGCAGTATTTT
TRBJ1-5,.,.,TRBV10-3,CAIKGTSDQPQHF,TGTGCCATCAAGGGGACATCGGATCAGCCCCAGCATTTT
TRBJ1-2,.,.,TRBV15,CATSSRIGRGLANYGYTF,TGTGCCACCAGCTCACGAATTGGGAGGGGTCTAGCTAACTATGGCTACACCTTC
TRBJ2-2,.,.,TRBV4-3,CASSQGGPGELFF,TGCGCCAGCAGCCAAGGGGGGCCCGGGGAGCTGTTTTTT
TRBJ2-1,.,.,TRBV15,CATSPSSFYSGEQFF,TGTGCCACCAGTCCGTCCTCATTTTACTCAGGTGAGCAGTTCTTC
TRBJ2-6,once,.,TRBV5-1,CASSFQGGTGANVLTF,TGCGCCAGCAGCTTCCAGGGGGGAACTGGGGCCAACGTCCTGACTTTC